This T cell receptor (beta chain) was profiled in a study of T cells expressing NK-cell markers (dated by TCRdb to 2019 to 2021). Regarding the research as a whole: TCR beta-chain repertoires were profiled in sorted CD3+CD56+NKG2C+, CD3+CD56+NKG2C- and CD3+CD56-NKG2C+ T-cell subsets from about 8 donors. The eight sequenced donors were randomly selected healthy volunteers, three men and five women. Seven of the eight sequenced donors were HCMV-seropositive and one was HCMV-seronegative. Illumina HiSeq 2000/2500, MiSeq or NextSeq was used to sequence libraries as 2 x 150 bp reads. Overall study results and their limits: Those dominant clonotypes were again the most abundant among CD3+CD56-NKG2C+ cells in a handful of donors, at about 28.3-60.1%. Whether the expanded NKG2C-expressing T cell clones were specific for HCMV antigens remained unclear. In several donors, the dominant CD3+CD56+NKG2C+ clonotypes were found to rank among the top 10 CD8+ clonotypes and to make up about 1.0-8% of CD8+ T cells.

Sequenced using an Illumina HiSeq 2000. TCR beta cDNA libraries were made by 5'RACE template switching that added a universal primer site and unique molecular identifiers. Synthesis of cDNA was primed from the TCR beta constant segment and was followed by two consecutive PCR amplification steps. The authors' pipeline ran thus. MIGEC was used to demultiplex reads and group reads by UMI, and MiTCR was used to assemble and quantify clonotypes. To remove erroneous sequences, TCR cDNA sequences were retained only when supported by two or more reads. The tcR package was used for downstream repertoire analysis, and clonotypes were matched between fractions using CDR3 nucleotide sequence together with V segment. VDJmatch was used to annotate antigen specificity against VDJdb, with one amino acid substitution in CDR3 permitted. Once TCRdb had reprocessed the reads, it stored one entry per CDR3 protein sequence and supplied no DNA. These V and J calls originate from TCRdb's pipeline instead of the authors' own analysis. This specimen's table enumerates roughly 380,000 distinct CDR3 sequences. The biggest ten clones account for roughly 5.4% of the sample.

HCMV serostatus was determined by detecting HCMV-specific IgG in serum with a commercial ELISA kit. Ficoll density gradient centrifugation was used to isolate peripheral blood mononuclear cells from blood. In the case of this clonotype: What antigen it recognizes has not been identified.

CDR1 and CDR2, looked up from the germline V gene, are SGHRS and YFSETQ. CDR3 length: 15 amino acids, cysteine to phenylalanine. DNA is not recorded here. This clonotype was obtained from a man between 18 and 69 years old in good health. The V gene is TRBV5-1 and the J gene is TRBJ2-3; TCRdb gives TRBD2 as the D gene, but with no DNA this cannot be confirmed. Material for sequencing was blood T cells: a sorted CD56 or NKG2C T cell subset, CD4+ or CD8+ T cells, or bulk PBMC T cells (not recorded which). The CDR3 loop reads CASSRLAGGTDTQYF.